The T cell receptor (beta chain) described here comes from a study of identical twins. TCRdb reprocessed the 5' RACE reads via MiXCR and lists one record per CDR3 protein. The data hold approximately 470,000 distinct CDR3 sequences, with 14% observed a single time. V shed 2 bases and J shed 0 bases, with 11 bases lying between them. This CDR3 contains 16 residues. Germline V gene sequence: CDR1 DFQATT, CDR2 SNEGSKA (reference sequence). The same data also went into a second study, on yellow fever vaccine responses in identical twins.

The sequence derives from a woman between 18 and 30 years old in good health. The chain links TRBV20-1 to TRBJ2-6; D gene ambiguous. The sequenced sample was CD4+ T cells sorted from blood. The chain's CDR3 is CSARQPSYSGANVLTF. The CDR3 DNA follows: TGCAGTGCTAGACAGCCGAGCTACTCTGGGGCCAACGTCCTGACTTTC.